This entry lists 21 T cell receptor beta chains sequenced from one sample in a study of cytomegalovirus exposure and HLA in healthy donors. PCR used 60 Vbeta primers and 13 Jbeta primers. Assay: immunoSEQ multiplex PCR; the TCRdb copy retains only in-frame clones and omits some. This sample carries a few hundred thousand clones, about 86% of them seen once, and the ten largest clones take roughly 7.4%. Input material: PBMCs. These receptors were collected from a woman in her fifties or sixties in good health and CMV-seropositive.

This clone was counted a few times. The chain employs TRBV10-1 and TRBJ2-7; possibly TRBD1 for D (6 bases). This CDR3 region has 16 residues. V was cut by 4 bases and J by 5 bases, with 21 bases left in between. The germline gives CDR1 WNHNN, CDR2 SYGVQD (reference sequence). CDR3 sequence reads: CASSGGQGLARDEQYF. CDR3 sequence (DNA): TGCGCCAGCAGTGGGGGGCAGGGTCTTGCGCGGGACGAGCAGTACTTC.

The chain employs TRBV5-1 and TRBJ2-5; 7 bases are a match to TRBD1. The last part of the DNA fits TRBJ2-7 better; the J call may be wrong. Germline V CDR1 and CDR2: SGHRS, YFSETQ. The CDR3 consists of 13 residues. The CDR3 DNA follows: TGCGCCAGCCAGGGGGTAACCTCCTACGAGCAGTACTTC. Translated: CASQGVTSYEQYF.

The V gene is TRBV5-4, the J gene TRBJ2-7, with D uncertain. Germline V gives CDR1 SGHNT, CDR2 YYREEE (reference sequence). V was trimmed by 5 bases and J by 1 base, leaving 10 bases between them. This CDR3 region has 13 residues. DNA of the CDR3: TGTGCCAGCAGTAGACTCGGATCCTACGAGCAGTACTTC. Its translation is CASSRLGSYEQYF.

The chain joins TRBV9 to TRBJ2-3, with D possibly TRBD1 on 6 matching bases. The CDR3 totals 15 residues. The V end was cut by 3 bases, the J end by 3 bases, with 14 bases between. Per the germline V gene, CDR1 is SGDLS and CDR2 is YYNGEE. DNA for the CDR3: TGTGCCAGCAGCGGACCGGAACAGGGAACAGATACGCAGTATTTT. It translates to CASSGPEQGTDTQYF.

The rearrangement links TRBV27 to TRBJ1-3; 9 bases line up with TRBD1. CDR1 and CDR2 from the germline V gene are MNHEY and SMNVEV (reference sequence). The trim removed 6 bases at V and 7 bases at J, leaving 1 base unmatched. CDR3 length: 12 residues. The DNA for the CDR3 is TGTGCCAGCAGAGGGACAGGGAACACCATATATTTT. It is translated as CASRGTGNTIYF.

The V and J genes are TRBV9 and TRBJ2-7; 10 nucleotides match TRBD2. V was pared by 0 bases and J by 9 bases, with 12 bases of the junction left unmatched. CDR1 is SGDLS, CDR2 YYNGEE, per germline. This CDR3 is built from 16 residues. CDR3 DNA: TGTGCCAGCAGCGTAGGGTCACTAGCGGGACCCGCCGGGCAGTACTTC. The encoded protein is CASSVGSLAGPAGQYF.

Details on this clone: Distinct nucleotide sequences in the sample also encode this CDR3. The chain is built from TRBV28 and TRBJ2-3; D is ambiguous. V was shortened by 5 bases and J by 2 bases, with 5 bases between the two germline ends. The V gene's germline CDR1 is MDHEN and CDR2 SYDVKM. The CDR3 is made up of 12 amino acids. The CDR3, as DNA: TGTGCCAGCAGTCTTCTCACAGATACGCAGTATTTT. Its protein is CASSLLTDTQYF.

This chain uses TRBV29-1 with TRBJ1-5, with D uncertain. V dropped 3 bases and J dropped 1 base, with 10 bases sitting between them. CDR1 and CDR2 from the germline V gene are SQVTM and ANQGSEA. This CDR3 is 14 amino acids long. The CDR3 coding sequence is TGCAGCGTTGAGGGAGGTTTAAGCAATCAGCCCCAGCATTTT. Residues: CSVEGGLSNQPQHF. The full variable domain, in which reference TRBV29-1 and TRBJ1-5 provide the parts outside the CDR3, is SAVISQKPSRDICQRGTSLTIQCQVDSQVTMMFWYRQQPGQSLTLIATANQGSEATYESGFVIDKFPISRPNLTFSTLTVSNMSPEDSSIYLCSVEGGLSNQPQHFGDGTRLSIL.

The rearrangement links TRBV7-2 to TRBJ2-7; D remains ambiguous. Germline V gene sequence: CDR1 SGHTA, CDR2 FQGNSA. CDR3 length: 14 residues. Trimming left V 1 base short and J 2 bases short, with 9 bases between. The CDR3 bases are TGTGCCAGCAGCTTAGGACTCCCGGCCTACGAGCAGTACTTC. Translating gives CASSLGLPAYEQYF.

This clone appeared once. V and J are TRBV6-5 and TRBJ2-7, with 10 bases lining up with TRBD1. The length of the CDR3 is 15 residues. V was pared by 4 bases and J by 1 base, with 4 bases of the junction left unmatched. Germline assignment: CDR1 MNHEY and CDR2 SVGAGI. The CDR3 loop reads CASSSPGQGSYEQYF. As DNA, the CDR3 is TGTGCCAGCAGTTCACCGGGACAGGGGTCCTACGAGCAGTACTTC.

CDR3 DNA sequence: TGCGCCAGCAGCATGGAGGGACTCAGTAAAGAGACCCAGTACTTC. Translating it yields CASSMEGLSKETQYF. The rearrangement links TRBV5-1 to TRBJ2-5; TRBD2 is a possible D gene (6 bases). CDR3 length equals 15 residues. Germline V gene sequence: CDR1 SGHRS, CDR2 YFSETQ. V lost 4 bases, J lost 3 bases, and 16 bases lay in between.

The chain joins TRBV4-1 to TRBJ2-3, with D unresolved. Germline V gene data show CDR1 as MGHRA and CDR2 as YSYEKL. This CDR3 has 17 amino acids. V lost 0 bases, J lost 0 bases, and 13 bases lay in between. DNA for the CDR3: TGCGCCAGCAGCCAAGATTTGTTTGGGCAGAGCACAGATACGCAGTATTTT. Its translation is CASSQDLFGQSTDTQYF.

The chain has TRBV5-4 and TRBJ2-1, with unresolved D. Trimming removed 3 bases at V and 4 bases at J, with 17 bases between. CDR1 SGHNT and CDR2 YYREEE come from the germline V gene (reference sequence). The CDR3 runs to 16 residues. This chain's CDR3 is CASSSRRLAAYNEQFF. CDR3 coding DNA: TGTGCCAGCAGCTCCAGAAGGTTAGCCGCATACAATGAGCAGTTCTTC.

This clone was detected only a few times. The chain's CDR3 is CASRPRSGNTEAFF. Here the CDR3 DNA reads TGTGCCAGCAGACCCCGGTCGGGGAACACTGAAGCTTTCTTT. The rearrangement links TRBV6-1 to TRBJ1-1; D is undetermined. This CDR3 has 14 amino acids. The germline V gene has CDR1 MNHNS and CDR2 SASEGT. The V and J ends lost 6 bases and 1 base respectively, with 12 bases between them.

The gene calls are TRBV2 and TRBJ1-2; 9 nucleotides line up with TRBD1. The CDR3 covers 14 residues. Germline values: CDR1 SNHLY, CDR2 FYNNEI. J lost 5 bases, V lost 6 bases, and 7 bases had no gene match. CDR3 loop: CASSVTGGPYGYTF. DNA for the CDR3: TGTGCCAGCAGCGTAACAGGGGGCCCATATGGCTACACCTTC.

CDR3 coding DNA: TGTGCCAGCAGCTTAGTCAGGGGGACCCAGTACTTC. Protein sequence: CASSLVRGTQYF. The V call is TRBV7-9, the J call TRBJ2-5, with D tentatively TRBD1 (6 bases). Germline V CDR1 and CDR2: SEHNR, FQNEAQ (reference sequence). The CDR3 has 12 amino acids. The ends were cut back, 1 base at V and 7 bases at J, with 7 bases in the middle.

The chain links TRBV18 to TRBJ2-2; D might be TRBD2 (5 bases). Germline V gene data show CDR1 as KGHSH and CDR2 as LQKENI. Trimming took off 4 bases at V and 4 bases at J, with 7 bases between the two ends. The CDR3 is made up of 13 amino acids. The CDR3 nucleotides are TGTGCCAGCTCACGCACTAGCACCGGGGAGCTGTTTTTT. Protein: CASSRTSTGELFF.

The chain joins TRBV6-5 to TRBJ1-1; possibly TRBD1 for D (5 bases). The CDR3 is 14 amino acids. Looked up from germline, CDR1 is MNHEY and CDR2 is SVGAGI. V gave up 5 bases and J gave up 7 bases, with 17 bases separating them. CDR3: CASSEQARISEAFF. The CDR3 coding sequence is TGTGCCAGCAGTGAACAGGCCCGAATTAGTGAAGCTTTCTTT.

This clone has only a few counts. V and J are TRBV5-4 and TRBJ1-2; tentatively, D is TRBD1 (6 bases). CDR1 is SGHNT, CDR2 YYREEE, per germline (reference sequence). V lost 3 bases, J lost 8 bases, and 14 bases lay in between. The CDR3 spans 13 residues. CDR3: CASSSRGAQGYTF. CDR3 in DNA: TGTGCCAGCAGCTCCCGGGGGGCTCAAGGCTACACCTTC.

This clone was found once. At one end, the junction sequence differs from germline, possibly due to a read error. The same CDR3 also results from other DNA sequences found in this sample. The chain uses TRBV9 and TRBJ2-3; 8 bases map to TRBD2. This CDR3 region has 16 residues. Germline CDR1 SGDLS, CDR2 YYNGEE. The CDR3 loop is CASSVGGAGGTDTQYF. The CDR3 DNA is TGCGCCAGCAGCGTAGGGGGAGCGGGGGGCACAGATACGCAGTATTTT.

The rearrangement joins TRBV6-6 to TRBJ1-1, with D possibly TRBD1 on 6 matching bases. Trimming shortened V by 2 bases and J by 10 bases, and 14 bases separated the two germline ends. Germline assignment: CDR1 MNHNY and CDR2 SVGAGI (reference sequence). The CDR3 is made up of 13 amino acids. CDR3 loop: CASSYPGQTIAFF. DNA of the CDR3: TGTGCCAGCAGTTACCCCGGACAGACGATAGCTTTCTTT.